These 21 T cell receptor beta chains were sequenced from one sample in a study of cytomegalovirus exposure and HLA in healthy donors. The PCR was carried out with 60 Vbeta primers and 13 Jbeta primers. Profiled with immunoSEQ multiplex PCR; TCRdb holds only in-frame clones, not every one. The table records about 130,000 clones, under 90% of them present only once. The sample comprised PBMCs. The receptors shown here come from a man aged 18 to 29 in good health and CMV-seronegative.

V gene TRBV5-6 combines with J gene TRBJ1-2; 8 nucleotides match TRBD1. Germline values: CDR1 SGHDT, CDR2 YYEEEE. V was pared by 4 bases and J by 4 bases, with 3 bases of the junction left unmatched. The CDR3 covers 13 residues. The CDR3 sequence is CASSGDRGYGYTF. CDR3 in DNA: TGTGCCAGCAGCGGCGACAGGGGCTATGGCTACACCTTC.

This clone was observed a handful of times. This chain uses TRBV30 with TRBJ1-1; D is undetermined. CDR3 length: 11 amino acids. V was trimmed by 2 bases and J by 8 bases, leaving 9 bases between them. Germline lookup yields CDR1 GTSNPN and CDR2 SVGIG (reference sequence). CDR3 sequence reads: CAWSHSNEAFF. CDR3 coding DNA: TGTGCCTGGAGTCACAGTAACGAAGCTTTCTTT. The whole variable domain, filled in from reference TRBV30 and TRBJ1-1, reads SQTIHQWPATLVQPVGSPLSLECTVEGTSNPNLYWYRQAAGRGLQLLFYSVGIGQISSEVPQNLSASRPQDRQFILSSKKLLLSDSGFYLCAWSHSNEAFFGQGTRLTVV.

V is TRBV19 and J is TRBJ1-1; 9 nucleotides line up with TRBD1. The J segment lost 6 bases and the V segment lost 2 bases, leaving 7 bases of the junction unmatched. Germline CDR1 and CDR2: LNHDA and SQIVND (reference sequence). CDR3 length: 15 residues. The CDR3 spells CASSITGQGNPEAFF. DNA for the CDR3: TGTGCCAGTAGTATAACGGGACAGGGCAACCCTGAAGCTTTCTTT.

The chain carries TRBV7-9 and TRBJ2-7; 9 bases match TRBD2. CDR1 SEHNR and CDR2 FQNEAQ come from the germline V gene (reference sequence). With 1 base clipped from V and 4 bases from J, the junction kept 5 bases outside the gene matches. The CDR3 contains 15 residues. The CDR3 reads CASSLVAGDPYEQYF. CDR3 in DNA: TGTGCCAGCAGCTTAGTAGCGGGGGACCCTTACGAGCAGTACTTC.

The rearrangement links TRBV7-9 to TRBJ2-7; D is perhaps TRBD2 (7 bases). V was pared by 4 bases and J by 5 bases, with 24 bases between. This CDR3 comprises 17 residues. Germline assignment: CDR1 SEHNR and CDR2 FQNEAQ (reference sequence). CDR3 sequence (DNA): TGTGCCAGCAGCTCCTCCCGTGCGGGTGGGGGGGGCCACGAGCAGTACTTC. This translates into CASSSSRAGGGGHEQYF.

V gene TRBV10-1 combines with J gene TRBJ1-3; TRBD1 agrees at 9 bases. The CDR3 is made up of 17 amino acids. Germline V CDR1 and CDR2: WNHNN, SYGVQD (reference sequence). V dropped 3 bases and J dropped 6; count of bases not matched to a gene: 12. The CDR3 is CASSDLDGTGKENTIYF. CDR3 coding DNA: TGCGCCAGCAGTGATCTCGACGGGACAGGGAAAGAAAACACCATATATTTT.

The chain has TRBV2 and TRBJ2-1; 9 bases agree with TRBD1. The CDR3 is made up of 16 amino acids. Germline loops: CDR1 SNHLY, CDR2 FYNNEI. With 7 bases clipped from V and 4 bases from J, the junction kept 11 bases outside the gene matches. The CDR3 spells CASITLGQGVYNEQFF. The CDR3 DNA is TGTGCCAGCATTACCCTGGGACAGGGTGTGTACAATGAGCAGTTCTTC.

This clone was found once. The chain links TRBV6-5 to TRBJ2-5; TRBD2 matches 7 bases. The V segment lost 5 bases and the J segment 4 bases; nucleotides outside the gene matches: 10. The CDR3 has 15 amino acids. Germline V gene lookup returns CDR1 MNHEY and CDR2 SVGAGI. The CDR3: CASSPLGRARETQYF. CDR3 DNA: TGTGCCAGCAGTCCGCTTGGGAGGGCGAGAGAGACCCAGTACTTC.

The chain is built from TRBV18 and TRBJ2-7; 10 bases are shared with TRBD1. The V gene end was trimmed by 6 bases and the J gene end by 6 bases; junction bases not matched to a gene: 11. This CDR3 has 15 amino acids. Germline V CDR1 and CDR2: KGHSH, LQKENI. CDR3 in amino acids: CASSPGTGDLGEQYF. CDR3 nucleotides: TGTGCCAGCTCCCCGGGGACAGGGGATTTGGGCGAGCAGTACTTC.

The chain has TRBV5-1 and TRBJ1-2, with 8 positions matching TRBD1. V trimming: 2 bases; J trimming: 3 bases; junction bases outside the gene matches: 18. Germline CDR1 is SGHRS and CDR2 is YFSETQ. CDR3 length: 19 amino acids. CDR3 bases: TGCGCCAGCAGCTTCCATTTATCCTTTCCAGGGGGCTGGGACTATGGCTACACCTTC. This translates into CASSFHLSFPGGWDYGYTF.

The rearrangement uses TRBV30 and TRBJ1-1; D gene uncertain. Between the trimmed V and J ends, which lost 3 bases and 0 bases, there was a span of 14 bases. Germline assignment: CDR1 GTSNPN and CDR2 SVGIG (reference sequence). This CDR3 region has 15 residues. The CDR3 DNA follows: TGTGCCTGGAGCCAGATTCGGGTCTTGAACACTGAAGCTTTCTTT. This encodes CAWSQIRVLNTEAFF.

This sequence joins TRBV27 and TRBJ2-5; unclear D gene. Germline assignment: CDR1 MNHEY and CDR2 SMNVEV (reference sequence). This CDR3 has 12 amino acids. V was trimmed by 5 bases and J by 9 bases, leaving 13 bases between them. DNA for the CDR3: TGTGCCAGCAGTCCTCACCCTCGGGCCCAGTACTTC. Amino acid sequence: CASSPHPRAQYF.

V is TRBV5-6 and J is TRBJ1-6; D unresolved. Trimming cost V 0 bases and J 9 bases, with 10 bases left between them. Germline V gene lookup returns CDR1 SGHDT and CDR2 YYEEEE. The CDR3 runs 14 residues. As DNA, the CDR3 is TGTGCCAGCAGCTTGGCCTCGCTGGCTTCACCCCTCCACTTT. It codes for CASSLASLASPLHF.

This clone has just a few counts. The chain uses TRBV6-6 and TRBJ2-7, with 9 bases aligning to TRBD1. The CDR3 covers 14 residues. V lost 10 bases, J lost 4 bases, and 11 bases stayed unmatched. CDR1 MNHNY and CDR2 SVGAGI come from the germline V gene (reference sequence). The CDR3 sequence is CATHSSDRGYEQYF. CDR3 bases: TGTGCCACCCACTCCTCGGACAGGGGATACGAGCAGTACTTC.

The chain uses TRBV5-4 and TRBJ1-1, with TRBD1 matching over 9 bases. Trimming at V came to 7 bases and at J to 6 bases, leaving 10 bases not matched to a gene. From germline, CDR1 is SGHNT and CDR2 YYREEE (reference sequence). The CDR3 loop spans 14 amino acids. The CDR3 DNA is TGTGCCAGCCGACAGGGGGTTGGTCAGGCTGAAGCTTTCTTT. This translates into CASRQGVGQAEAFF.

This clone was picked up a small number of times. The chain joins TRBV10-3 to TRBJ2-3; 8 nucleotides align to TRBD2. V shed 5 bases, J shed 6 bases, and the junction held 7 bases outside the gene matches. This CDR3 has 14 residues. The germline V gene has CDR1 ENHRY and CDR2 SYGVKD. The DNA for the CDR3 is TGTGCCATCAGTACGACTAGCGAGGGTGATACGCAGTATTTT. Its translation is CAISTTSEGDTQYF.

The chain uses TRBV7-6 and TRBJ1-3, with TRBD1 matching over 7 bases. The junction had 7 bases not matched to a gene; V was cut back by 1 base and J by 4 bases. CDR3 size: 16 residues. Germline V gene lookup returns CDR1 SGHVS and CDR2 FNYEAQ. DNA for the CDR3: TGTGCCAGCAGCTTAGGGACAGGCAAAGCGGGAAACACCATATATTTT. This gives the protein CASSLGTGKAGNTIYF.

The rearrangement uses TRBV5-6 and TRBJ1-6; TRBD1 matches 10 bases. This CDR3 contains 18 residues. With 4 bases clipped from V and 9 bases from J, the junction kept 16 bases outside the gene matches. The germline CDR1 and CDR2 sequences are SGHDT and YYEEEE. CDR3 residues: CASSPVVDWRQGASPLHF. The CDR3 DNA sequence: TGTGCCAGCAGCCCGGTGGTGGATTGGAGACAGGGGGCTTCACCCCTCCACTTT.

The chain employs TRBV27 and TRBJ1-6, with D possibly TRBD1 on 6 matching bases. Germline loops: CDR1 MNHEY, CDR2 SMNVEV (reference sequence). Trimming left V 3 bases short and J 4 bases short, with 7 bases between. This CDR3 spans 14 amino acids. CDR3 in amino acids: CASSFGQYNSPLHF. Written as DNA, the CDR3 is TGTGCCAGCAGTTTCGGACAGTATAATTCACCCCTCCACTTT.

The chain joins TRBV19 to TRBJ1-1; TRBD1 is a possible D gene (5 bases). CDR1 is LNHDA, CDR2 SQIVND, per germline (reference sequence). This CDR3 comprises 14 residues. The V and J ends lost 3 bases and 0 bases respectively, with 8 bases between them. CDR3 residues: CASSIPTVNTEAFF. The CDR3 region has the DNA TGTGCCAGTAGTATCCCGACAGTGAACACTGAAGCTTTCTTT. Variable domain in full (rest from reference TRBV19 and TRBJ1-1): DGGITQSPKYLFRKEGQNVTLSCEQNLNHDAMYWYRQDPGQGLRLIYYSQIVNDFQKGDIAEGYSVSREKKESFPLTVTSAQKNPTAFYLCASSIPTVNTEAFFGQGTRLTVV.

CDR3 sequence reads: CAVRMDSDNSPLHF. The CDR3 region has the DNA TGTGCCGTACGGATGGACAGCGACAATTCACCCCTCCACTTT. V is TRBV10-3 and J is TRBJ1-6; D is perhaps TRBD1 (6 bases). The germline V gene has CDR1 ENHRY and CDR2 SYGVKD. The germline V and J ends were trimmed by 11 bases and 7 bases, with 18 bases remaining between them. CDR3 length: 14 residues.